The 26 T cell receptor beta chains given below trace back to one sample, sequenced in a study of post-analysis software for immune sequencing data. These receptors have no identified antigens. Findings and limits, study-wide: Patients showed TRBV5-6, TRBV5-1 and TRBV20-1 among about five TRBV segments more frequent than in controls.

Built from TCR beta cDNA, the libraries had unique molecular identifiers in them. Each CDR3 protein gets one entry after TCRdb re-called the PCR reads with MiXCR. The profile shows 380,000 or so distinct CDR3 sequences, around 37% of them singletons. The specimen was blood. These receptors were taken from a girl aged 5 to 17 with multiple sclerosis.

This chain uses TRBV14 with TRBJ1-4; TRBD1 might be the D (6 bases). The CDR3 has 13 amino acids. The V gene lost 2 bases and the J gene lost 7 bases, with 8 bases spanning the gap. CDR1 and CDR2 from the germline V gene are SGHDN and FVKESK. The chain's CDR3 is CASSQMGAEKLFF. DNA for the CDR3: TGTGCCAGCAGCCAAATGGGGGCTGAAAAACTGTTTTTT.

The CDR3 spells CASSFLGLGTDTQYF. The CDR3 DNA reads as TGTGCCAGCAGTTTTCTGGGACTGGGGACAGATACGCAGTATTTT. The chain recombines TRBV12-3 or TRBV12-4 with TRBJ2-3, with a possible D match to TRBD2 (6 bases). This CDR3 comprises 15 residues. With 3 bases removed from V and 3 bases from J, the gap between germline ends came to 13 bases.

This chain joins TRBV4-3 and TRBJ1-6, with a tentative D call TRBD1 (6 bases). V lost 0 bases and J 6 bases, leaving 12 bases between the germline ends. Per germline, CDR1 LGHNA and CDR2 YSLEER. The CDR3 covers 16 residues. The CDR3 DNA is TGCGCCAGCAGCCAAGAATTAGGGACATCTAATTCACCCCTCCACTTT. It encodes CASSQELGTSNSPLHF.

As regards this clonotype: The junction departs from the called germline gene at one end, perhaps through a read error. The chain recombines TRBV6-5 with TRBJ2-7; TRBD1 matches 8 bases. Germline V gene sequence: CDR1 MNHEY, CDR2 SVGAGI. The CDR3 has 14 residues. This CDR3 is CASSRDRYSHEQYF. CDR3 bases: TGTGCCAGCAGTCGGGACAGGTACTCCCACGAGCAGTACTTC.

V gene TRBV11-2 combines with J gene TRBJ2-3; perhaps D is TRBD1 or TRBD2 (6 bases each). V was clipped by 5 bases and J by 3 bases, with 18 bases between them. Germline CDR1 is SGHAT and CDR2 is FQNNGV. The CDR3 spans 16 residues. The CDR3 loop reads CASSPTGAGITDTQYF. Written as DNA, the CDR3 is TGTGCCAGCAGCCCGACGGGGGCGGGAATTACAGATACGCAGTATTTT.

This chain joins TRBV12-3 or TRBV12-4 and TRBJ2-6, with a possible D match to TRBD2 (5 bases). The CDR3 loop spans 19 amino acids. The ends were cut back, 6 bases at V and 0 bases at J, with 21 bases in the middle. The CDR3 loop reads CASSLKGRPPASGANVLTF. The CDR3 nucleotides are TGTGCCAGCAGCCTAAAAGGGAGACCCCCGGCCTCTGGGGCCAACGTCCTGACTTTC.

The V call is TRBV27, the J call TRBJ2-7, with a tentative D call TRBD1 (5 bases). The germline gives CDR1 MNHEY, CDR2 SMNVEV (reference sequence). V lost 5 bases, J lost 0 bases, and 11 bases lay in between. The CDR3 spans 14 residues. DNA for the CDR3: TGTGCCAGCAGTCACCAGACAGACTCCTACGAGCAGTACTTC. Translated, it gives CASSHQTDSYEQYF.

The gene calls are TRBV20-1 and TRBJ1-2; a weak D match, TRBD1 (5 bases). V lost 4 bases and J lost 0, with 12 bases in between. The germline CDR1 and CDR2 sequences are DFQATT and SNEGSKA (reference sequence). The CDR3 is 14 amino acids. In DNA, the CDR3 is TGCAGTGCTAATGGGGACGCCGCTAACTATGGCTACACCTTC. Translating gives CSANGDAANYGYTF.

The chain is built from TRBV15 and TRBJ1-2; possible D gene TRBD1, 6 bases. This CDR3 is 13 amino acids long. In germline, CDR1 is LNHNV, CDR2 YYDKDF (reference sequence). The V end lost 2 bases, the J end lost 7 bases, and 11 bases lay between the germline ends. DNA of the CDR3: TGTGCCACCAGCAGATCAGGGGAGGGTGGCTACACCTTC. This gives the protein CATSRSGEGGYTF.

This chain uses TRBV12-3 or TRBV12-4 with TRBJ2-3; D is perhaps TRBD2 (5 bases). The V end was cut by 7 bases, the J end by 1 base, with 12 bases between. The CDR3 sequence is 14 residues long. CDR3 DNA: TGTGCCAGCACCTGGTACGGGGGCACAGATACGCAGTATTTT. Protein: CASTWYGGTDTQYF.

In its sample, this clonotype was seen a few times. The V gene is TRBV6-2 or TRBV6-3, the J gene TRBJ1-2; unclear D gene. V gave up 4 bases and J gave up 0 bases, with 12 bases separating them. CDR3 length equals 15 residues. Germline values: CDR1 MNHEY, CDR2 SVGEGT. The CDR3 bases are TGTGCCAGCAGTTCGTGGGCTGTCACTAACTATGGCTACACCTTC. Its translation is CASSSWAVTNYGYTF.

V is TRBV7-9 and J is TRBJ2-7, with 8 nucleotides matching TRBD1. The germline CDR1 and CDR2 sequences are SEHNR and FQNEAQ (reference sequence). The CDR3 is 14 amino acids. The V gene end was trimmed by 5 bases and the J gene end by 5 bases; junction bases not matched to a gene: 8. CDR3 coding DNA: TGTGCCAGCAGCGCGTCCGGGACAGGCGACGAGCAGTACTTC. As protein: CASSASGTGDEQYF.

This rearrangement joins TRBV7-2 to TRBJ2-7, with D maybe TRBD1 (5 bases). The CDR3 runs 16 residues. V was trimmed by 0 bases and J by 6 bases, leaving 18 bases between them. Per germline, CDR1 SGHTA and CDR2 FQGNSA. For the CDR3, the DNA is TGTGCCAGCAGCTTAGCGGGGCAGGGTGGTGTCGGCGAGCAGTACTTC. It is translated as CASSLAGQGGVGEQYF.

To note about this clonotype: Since a much larger clone is just one base distant, this may be a read error. V is TRBV7-9 and J is TRBJ2-5, with 8 bases fitting TRBD1. V gave up 5 bases and J gave up 9 bases; unmatched junction bases: 11. The germline V gene encodes CDR1 SEHNR and CDR2 FQNEAQ (reference sequence). CDR3 size: 14 residues. The CDR3 sequence: CASSPGQGWEAQYF. The CDR3 nucleotides read TGTGCCAGCAGCCCCGGACAGGGTTGGGAGGCCCAGTACTTC.

V usage is TRBV7-2 and J usage is TRBJ2-1, with TRBD2 as a possible D gene (6 bases). Germline values: CDR1 SGHTA, CDR2 FQGNSA. The CDR3 is made up of 14 amino acids. The germline V and J ends were trimmed by 4 bases and 9 bases, with 16 bases remaining between them. This CDR3 is CASSSRDSRIEQFF. CDR3 DNA: TGTGCCAGCAGCTCCCGGGACTCCCGAATTGAGCAGTTCTTC.

The V and J genes are TRBV12-3 or TRBV12-4 and TRBJ1-4, with 8 bases identical to TRBD1. Trimming at V came to 6 bases and at J to 1 base, leaving 16 bases not matched to a gene. CDR3 length equals 19 residues. The CDR3 nucleotides are TGTGCCAGCAGCAACTCAGGACAGGGAGGGTTAGGAACTAATGAAAAACTGTTTTTT. Protein product: CASSNSGQGGLGTNEKLFF.

This chain joins TRBV5-1 and TRBJ2-1, with TRBD2 identical over 7 bases. The length of the CDR3 is 16 residues. Germline loops: CDR1 SGHRS, CDR2 YFSETQ. With 2 bases clipped from V and 0 bases from J, the junction kept 5 bases outside the gene matches. CDR3 nucleotides: TGCGCCAGCAGCTTTCTAGCGGCAAGCTCCTACAATGAGCAGTTCTTC. Protein product: CASSFLAASSYNEQFF.

This clonotype showed up just a few times. V gene TRBV15 combines with J gene TRBJ2-5, with 7 bases matching TRBD1. V dropped 1 base and J dropped 1; count of bases not matched to a gene: 3. CDR3 size: 15 residues. CDR1 and CDR2 (germline): LNHNV, YYDKDF (reference sequence). CDR3 region: CATSRGRQGQETQYF. The CDR3 DNA sequence: TGTGCCACCAGCAGAGGCCGACAGGGCCAAGAGACCCAGTACTTC.

This clonotype was observed a handful of times. For the CDR3, the DNA is TGTGCCAGCAGTTTCGAGATAGGGTACAATGAGCAGTTCTTC. Protein: CASSFEIGYNEQFF. The chain employs TRBV12-3 or TRBV12-4 and TRBJ2-1; no clear D gene. The CDR3 spans 14 residues. Trimming cost V 3 bases and J 4 bases, with 10 bases left between them.

This chain uses TRBV7-2 with TRBJ2-3, with D maybe TRBD1 (5 bases). The V gene's germline CDR1 is SGHTA and CDR2 FQGNSA. V lost 1 base and J 4 bases, leaving 9 bases between the germline ends. The CDR3 is 14 amino acids. The CDR3 spells CASSLVGLADTQYF. CDR3 nucleotides: TGTGCCAGCAGCTTAGTGGGGCTTGCAGATACGCAGTATTTT.

This chain joins TRBV20-1 and TRBJ2-1, with 10 nucleotides matching TRBD2. From germline, CDR1 is DFQATT and CDR2 SNEGSKA (reference sequence). After removal of 0 bases from V and 8 bases from J, the junction contained 7 bases not matched to a gene. CDR3 length: 15 amino acids. In nucleotides, the CDR3 is TGCAGTGCTAGAGATTCAAGCGGGGGGGCCGATGAGCAGTTCTTC. As protein: CSARDSSGGADEQFF.

This clonotype has at least ten counts. The chain combines TRBV11-2 with TRBJ2-1, with 12 bases that match TRBD2. With V trimmed by 6 bases and J by 7 bases, 7 bases remained unmatched. The V gene's germline CDR1 is SGHAT and CDR2 FQNNGV. This CDR3 contains 15 residues. The CDR3 region has the DNA TGTGCCAGCAGACCTAGCGGGGGGGCGGGTAATGAGCAGTTCTTC. This translates into CASRPSGGAGNEQFF.

This clonotype has a handful of counts. The chain couples TRBV2 to TRBJ2-2; possibly TRBD2 for D (6 bases). V was cut by 6 bases and J by 4 bases, with 9 bases left in between. CDR3 length: 13 residues. The germline CDR1 and CDR2 sequences are SNHLY and FYNNEI. The CDR3 sequence: CASRFGGTGELFF. DNA for the CDR3: TGTGCCAGCAGATTCGGGGGCACCGGGGAGCTGTTTTTT.

This clonotype was picked up one time. The DNA for the CDR3 is TGTGCCAGCAGCCCGGGTGGGACTGGCTCCTACAATGAGCAGTTCTTC. Its translation is CASSPGGTGSYNEQFF. The chain joins TRBV7-3 to TRBJ2-1; possibly TRBD2 for D (6 bases). V was cut by 5 bases and J by 0 bases, with 14 bases left in between. CDR1 SGHTA and CDR2 FQGTGA come from the germline V gene. The CDR3 is 16 residues long.

This clonotype was seen a handful of times. The chain recombines TRBV29-1 with TRBJ2-7; 12 nucleotides line up with TRBD1. Germline CDR1 is SQVTM and CDR2 is ANQGSEA. With 8 bases clipped from V and 4 bases from J, the junction kept 6 bases outside the gene matches. The CDR3 spans 13 residues. CDR3 nucleotides: TGCAGCACCTCGGGACAGGGGGCGTACGAGCAGTACTTC. It yields the protein CSTSGQGAYEQYF.

This clonotype was counted a few times. The rearrangement joins TRBV9 to TRBJ2-1; D remains ambiguous. V was shortened by 0 bases and J by 7 bases, with 2 bases between the two germline ends. The CDR3 runs to 11 residues. The germline V gene has CDR1 SGDLS and CDR2 YYNGEE. The CDR3 sequence: CASSVDNEQFF. CDR3 DNA sequence: TGTGCCAGCAGCGTAGATAATGAGCAGTTCTTC. Looking up the rest from reference TRBV9 and TRBJ2-1 gives the full variable domain: DSGVTQTPKHLITATGQRVTLRCSPRSGDLSVYWYQQSLDQGLQFLIQYYNGEERAKGNILERFSAQQFPDLHSELNLSSLELGDSALYFCASSVDNEQFFGPGTRLTVL.